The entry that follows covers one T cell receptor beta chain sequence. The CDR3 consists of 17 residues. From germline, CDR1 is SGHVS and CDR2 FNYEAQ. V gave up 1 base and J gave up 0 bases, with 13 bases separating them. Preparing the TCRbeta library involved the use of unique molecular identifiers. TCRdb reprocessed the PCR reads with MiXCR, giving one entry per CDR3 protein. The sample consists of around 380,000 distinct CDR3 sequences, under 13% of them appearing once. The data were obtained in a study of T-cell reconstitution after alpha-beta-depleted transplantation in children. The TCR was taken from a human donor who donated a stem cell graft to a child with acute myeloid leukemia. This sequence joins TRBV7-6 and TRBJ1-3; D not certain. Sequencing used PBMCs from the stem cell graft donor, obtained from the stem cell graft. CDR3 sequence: CASSLVESQTSGNTIYF. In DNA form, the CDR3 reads TGTGCCAGCAGCTTAGTGGAAAGCCAAACCTCTGGAAACACCATATATTTT.